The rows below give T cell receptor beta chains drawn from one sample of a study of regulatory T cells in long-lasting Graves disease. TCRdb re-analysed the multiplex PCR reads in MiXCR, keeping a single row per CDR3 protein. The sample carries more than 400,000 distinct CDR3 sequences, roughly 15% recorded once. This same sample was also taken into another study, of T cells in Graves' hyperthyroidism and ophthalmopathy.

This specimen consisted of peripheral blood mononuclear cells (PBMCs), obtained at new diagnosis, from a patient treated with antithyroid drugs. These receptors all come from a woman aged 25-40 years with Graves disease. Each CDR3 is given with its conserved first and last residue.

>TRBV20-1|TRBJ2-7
CSASGSRASGISEQYF
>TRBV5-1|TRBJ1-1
CASSLGDGVNTEAFF
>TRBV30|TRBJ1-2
CASSGFSDGYTF
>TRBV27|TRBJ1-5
CASSRGVSNQPQHF
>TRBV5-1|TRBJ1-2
CASSPLIAGGAPGYTF
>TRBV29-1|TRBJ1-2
CSVGGGNYGYTF
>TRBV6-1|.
CASSVSPLSPVFAGGAQYF
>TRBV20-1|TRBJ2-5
CSAPGLAGAETQYF
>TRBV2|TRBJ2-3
CASSEEADTQYF
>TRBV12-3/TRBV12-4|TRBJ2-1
CASRPPGTKADEQFF
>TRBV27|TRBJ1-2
CASSFGGPTYGYTF
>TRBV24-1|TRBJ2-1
CATSDSSGRSSYNEQFF
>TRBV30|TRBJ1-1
CAWSDMNTEAFF
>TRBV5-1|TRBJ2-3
CASSLGGTGYSTDTQYF
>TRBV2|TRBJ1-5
CASSGSGGAGNQPQHF
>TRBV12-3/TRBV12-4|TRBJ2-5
CASSWRTSGSVETQYF
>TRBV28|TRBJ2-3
CASSSTSTDTQYF
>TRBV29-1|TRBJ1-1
CSVFPGQENTEAFF
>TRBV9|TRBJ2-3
CASSVSAGWTDTQYF
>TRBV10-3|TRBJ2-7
CAISPRGLEQYF
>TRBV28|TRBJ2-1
CASSLTEGGTYNEQFF
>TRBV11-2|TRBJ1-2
CASSLGTGKDYGYTF
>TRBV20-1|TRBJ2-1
CSALSGVIYNEQFF
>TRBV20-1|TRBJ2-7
CSARAIPGLLYSEQYF
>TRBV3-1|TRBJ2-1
CASSQGIRLAGVDDEQFF
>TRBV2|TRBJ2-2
CASSETSGRVGELFF
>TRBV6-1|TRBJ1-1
CARTHLKSQSQNTEAFF
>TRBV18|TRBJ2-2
CASSLPTSHTGELFF
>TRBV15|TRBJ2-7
CATSRGGQPNDF
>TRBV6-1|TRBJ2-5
CASSTLTETQYF
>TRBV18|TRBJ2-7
CASSRRGVSEGREQYF
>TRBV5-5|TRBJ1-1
CASSLDIIGTANTEAFF
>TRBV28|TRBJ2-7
CASSSGTPEGPYEQYF
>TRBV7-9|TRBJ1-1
CASSPPDLRNTEAFF
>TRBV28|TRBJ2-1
CASSPQRGLYNEQFF
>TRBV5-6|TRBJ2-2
CASSQGDRLLAGQHTGELFF
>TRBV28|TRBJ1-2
CASSGGTSTANYGCTF
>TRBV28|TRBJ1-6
CASSLWIRRRENSYNSPLHF
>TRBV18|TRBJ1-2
CASSPPSANYGYTF